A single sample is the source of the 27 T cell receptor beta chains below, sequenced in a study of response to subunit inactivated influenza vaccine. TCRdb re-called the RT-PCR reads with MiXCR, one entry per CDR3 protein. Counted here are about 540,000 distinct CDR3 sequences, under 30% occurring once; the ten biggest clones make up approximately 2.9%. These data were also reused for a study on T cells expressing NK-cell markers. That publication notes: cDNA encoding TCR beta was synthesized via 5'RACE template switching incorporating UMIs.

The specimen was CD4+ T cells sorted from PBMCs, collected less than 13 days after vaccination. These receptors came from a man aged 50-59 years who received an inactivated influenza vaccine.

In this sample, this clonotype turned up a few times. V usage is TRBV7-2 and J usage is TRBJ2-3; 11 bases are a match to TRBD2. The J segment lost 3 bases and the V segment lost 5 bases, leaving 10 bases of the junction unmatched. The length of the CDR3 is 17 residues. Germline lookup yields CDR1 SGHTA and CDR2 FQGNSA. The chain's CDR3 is CASSVTSGGGRTDTQYF. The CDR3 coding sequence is TGTGCCAGCAGCGTAACTAGCGGGGGAGGGAGAACAGATACGCAGTATTTT.

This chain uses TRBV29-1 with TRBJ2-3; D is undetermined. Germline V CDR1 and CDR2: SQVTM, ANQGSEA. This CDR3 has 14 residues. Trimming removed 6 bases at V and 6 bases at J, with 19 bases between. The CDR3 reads CSVLSGFLYDTQYF. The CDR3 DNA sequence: TGCAGCGTGCTATCCGGGTTCCTATACGATACGCAGTATTTT.

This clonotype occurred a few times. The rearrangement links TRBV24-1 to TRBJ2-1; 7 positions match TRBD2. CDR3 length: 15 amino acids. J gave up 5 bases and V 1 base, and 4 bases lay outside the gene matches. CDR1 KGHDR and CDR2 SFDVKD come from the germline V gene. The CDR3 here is CATSDFAGANNEQFF. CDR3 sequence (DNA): TGTGCCACCAGTGATTTTGCGGGAGCGAACAATGAGCAGTTCTTC.

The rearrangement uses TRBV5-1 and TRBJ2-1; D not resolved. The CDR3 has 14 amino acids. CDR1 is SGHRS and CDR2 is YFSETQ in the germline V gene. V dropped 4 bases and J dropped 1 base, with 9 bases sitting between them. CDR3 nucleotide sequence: TGCGCCAGCAGCCGAGACGCATCCTACAATGAGCAGTTCTTC. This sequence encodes CASSRDASYNEQFF. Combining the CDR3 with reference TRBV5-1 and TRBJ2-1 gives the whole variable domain KAGVTQTPRYLIKTRGQQVTLSCSPISGHRSVSWYQQTPGQGLQFLFEYFSETQRNKGNFPGRFSGRQFSNSRSEMNVSTLELGDSALYLCASSRDASYNEQFFGPGTRLTVL.

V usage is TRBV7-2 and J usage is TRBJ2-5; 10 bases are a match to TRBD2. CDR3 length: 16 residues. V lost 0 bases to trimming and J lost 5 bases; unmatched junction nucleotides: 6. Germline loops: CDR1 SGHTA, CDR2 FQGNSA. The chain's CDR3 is CASSLARASGSETQYF. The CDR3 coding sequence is TGTGCCAGCAGCTTAGCGCGGGCTAGCGGGAGTGAGACCCAGTACTTC.

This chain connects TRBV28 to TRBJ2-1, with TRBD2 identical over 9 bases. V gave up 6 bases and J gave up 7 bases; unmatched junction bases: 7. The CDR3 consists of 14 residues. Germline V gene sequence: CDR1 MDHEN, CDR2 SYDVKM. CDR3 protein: CASSSTSGGNEQFF. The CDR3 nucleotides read TGTGCCAGCAGCTCGACTAGCGGAGGGAATGAGCAGTTCTTC.

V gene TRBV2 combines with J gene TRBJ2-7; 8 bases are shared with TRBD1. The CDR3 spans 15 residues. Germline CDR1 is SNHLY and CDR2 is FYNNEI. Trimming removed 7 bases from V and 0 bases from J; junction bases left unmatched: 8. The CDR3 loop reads CASTSWTGSSYEQYF. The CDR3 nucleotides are TGTGCCAGCACCTCATGGACAGGGAGCTCCTACGAGCAGTACTTC.

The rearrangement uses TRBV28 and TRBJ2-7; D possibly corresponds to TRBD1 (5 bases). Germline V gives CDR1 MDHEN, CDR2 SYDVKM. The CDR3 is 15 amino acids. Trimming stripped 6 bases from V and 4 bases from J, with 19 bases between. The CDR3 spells CASSLVQTADYEQYF. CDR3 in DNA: TGTGCCAGCAGCCTTGTTCAGACAGCCGATTACGAGCAGTACTTC. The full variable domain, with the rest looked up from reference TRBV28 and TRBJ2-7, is DVKVTQSSRYLVKRTGEKVFLECVQDMDHENMFWYRQDPGLGLRLIYFSYDVKMKEKGDIPEGYSVSREKKERFSLILESASTNQTSMYLCASSLVQTADYEQYFGPGTRLTVT.

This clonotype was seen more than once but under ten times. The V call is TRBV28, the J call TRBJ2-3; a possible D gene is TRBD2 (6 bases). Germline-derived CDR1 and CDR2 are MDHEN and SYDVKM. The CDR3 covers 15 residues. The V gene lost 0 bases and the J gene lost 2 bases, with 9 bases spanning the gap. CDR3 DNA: TGTGCCAGCAGTTTATGGGGGAGGACCACAGATACGCAGTATTTT. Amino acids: CASSLWGRTTDTQYF.

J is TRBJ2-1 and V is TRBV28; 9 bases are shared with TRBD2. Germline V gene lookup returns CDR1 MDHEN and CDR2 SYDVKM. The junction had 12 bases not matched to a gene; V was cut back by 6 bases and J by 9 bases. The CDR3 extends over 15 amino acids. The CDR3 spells CASRQWLAGTFEQFF. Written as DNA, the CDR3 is TGTGCCAGCAGGCAATGGCTAGCGGGGACATTTGAGCAGTTCTTC. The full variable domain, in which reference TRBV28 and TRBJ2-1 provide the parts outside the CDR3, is DVKVTQSSRYLVKRTGEKVFLECVQDMDHENMFWYRQDPGLGLRLIYFSYDVKMKEKGDIPEGYSVSREKKERFSLILESASTNQTSMYLCASRQWLAGTFEQFFGPGTRLTVL.

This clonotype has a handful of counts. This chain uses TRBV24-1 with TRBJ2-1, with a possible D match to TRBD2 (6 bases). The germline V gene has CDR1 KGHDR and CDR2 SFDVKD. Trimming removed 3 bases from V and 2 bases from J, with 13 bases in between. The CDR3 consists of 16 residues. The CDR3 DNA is TGTGCCACCAGTGATCCCGGGGCGGGGACCTACAATGAGCAGTTCTTC. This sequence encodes CATSDPGAGTYNEQFF.

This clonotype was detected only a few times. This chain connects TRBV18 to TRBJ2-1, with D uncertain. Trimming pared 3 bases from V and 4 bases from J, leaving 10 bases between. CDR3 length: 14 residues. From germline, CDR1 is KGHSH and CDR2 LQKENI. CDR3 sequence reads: CASSPNPLYNEQFF. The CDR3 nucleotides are TGTGCCAGCTCACCGAATCCTTTATACAATGAGCAGTTCTTC.

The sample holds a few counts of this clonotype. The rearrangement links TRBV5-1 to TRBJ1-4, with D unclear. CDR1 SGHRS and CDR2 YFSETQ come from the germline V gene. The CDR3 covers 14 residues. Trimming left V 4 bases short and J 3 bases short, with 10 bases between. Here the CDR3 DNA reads TGCGCCAGCAGCGCAGGAGGGCCTAATGAAAAACTGTTTTTT. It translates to CASSAGGPNEKLFF.

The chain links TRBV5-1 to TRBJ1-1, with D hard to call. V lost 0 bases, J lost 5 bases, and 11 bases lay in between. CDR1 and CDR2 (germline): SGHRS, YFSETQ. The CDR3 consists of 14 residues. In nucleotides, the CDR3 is TGCGCCAGCAGCTTGGAACCCCTCCAGACTGAAGCTTTCTTT. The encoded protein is CASSLEPLQTEAFF.

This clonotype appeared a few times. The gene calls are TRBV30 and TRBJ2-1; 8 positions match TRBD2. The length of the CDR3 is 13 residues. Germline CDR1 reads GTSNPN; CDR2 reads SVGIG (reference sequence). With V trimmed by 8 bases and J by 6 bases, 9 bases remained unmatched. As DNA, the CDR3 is TGTGCCGGGGACGGCCTAGCGGGCAATGAGCAGTTCTTC. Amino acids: CAGDGLAGNEQFF.

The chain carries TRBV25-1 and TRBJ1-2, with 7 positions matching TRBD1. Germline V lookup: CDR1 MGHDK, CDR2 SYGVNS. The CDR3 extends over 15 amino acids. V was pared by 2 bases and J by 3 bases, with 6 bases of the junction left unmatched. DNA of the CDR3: TGTGCCAGCAGTGAACAAGGAGGGGGCCACTATGGCTACACCTTC. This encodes CASSEQGGGHYGYTF.

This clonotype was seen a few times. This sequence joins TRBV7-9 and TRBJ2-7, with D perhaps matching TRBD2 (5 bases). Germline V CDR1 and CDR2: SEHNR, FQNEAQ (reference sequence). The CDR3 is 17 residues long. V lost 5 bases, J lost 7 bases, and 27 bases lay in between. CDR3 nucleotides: TGTGCCAGCAGCGCTTACCTGACCTCTACCCCCACGGGGGAGCAGTACTTC. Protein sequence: CASSAYLTSTPTGEQYF.

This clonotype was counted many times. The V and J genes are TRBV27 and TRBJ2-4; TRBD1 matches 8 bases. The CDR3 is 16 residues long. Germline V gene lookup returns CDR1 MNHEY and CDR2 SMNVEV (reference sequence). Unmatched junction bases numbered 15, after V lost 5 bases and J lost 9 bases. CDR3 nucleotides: TGTGCCAGCAGTCCCCTCCAGACAGGGGCGGTAGGCATTCAGTACTTC. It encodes CASSPLQTGAVGIQYF.

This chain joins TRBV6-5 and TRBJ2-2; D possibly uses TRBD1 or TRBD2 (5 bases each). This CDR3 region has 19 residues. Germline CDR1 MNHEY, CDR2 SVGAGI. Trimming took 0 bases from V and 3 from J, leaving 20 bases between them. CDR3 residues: CASSYSRHTAGTHTGELFF. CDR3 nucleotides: TGTGCCAGCAGTTACTCGAGGCACACGGCAGGGACGCACACCGGGGAGCTGTTTTTT.

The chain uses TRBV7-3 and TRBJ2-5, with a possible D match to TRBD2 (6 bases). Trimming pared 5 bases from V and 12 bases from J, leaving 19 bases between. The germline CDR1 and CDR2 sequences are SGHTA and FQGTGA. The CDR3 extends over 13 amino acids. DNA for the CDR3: TGTGCCAGCAGCCAATCGATAGCGGAACCGAAGTACTTC. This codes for CASSQSIAEPKYF.

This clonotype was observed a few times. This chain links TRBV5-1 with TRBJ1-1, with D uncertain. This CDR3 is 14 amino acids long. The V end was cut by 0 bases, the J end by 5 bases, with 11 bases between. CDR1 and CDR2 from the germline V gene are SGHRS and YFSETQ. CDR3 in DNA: TGCGCCAGCAGCTTGGATATGTTAAGAACTGAAGCTTTCTTT. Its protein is CASSLDMLRTEAFF.

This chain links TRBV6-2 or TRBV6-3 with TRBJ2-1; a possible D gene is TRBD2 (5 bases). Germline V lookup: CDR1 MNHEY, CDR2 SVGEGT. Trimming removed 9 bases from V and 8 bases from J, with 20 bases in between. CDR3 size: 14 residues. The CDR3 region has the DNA TGTGCCAGAGAAGCTAGCCAACATGTGGATGAGCAGTTCTTC. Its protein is CAREASQHVDEQFF.

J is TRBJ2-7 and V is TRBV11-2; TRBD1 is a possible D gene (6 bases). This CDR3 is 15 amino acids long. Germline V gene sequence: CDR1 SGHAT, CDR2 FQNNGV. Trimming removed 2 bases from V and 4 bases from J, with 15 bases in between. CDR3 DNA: TGTGCCAGCAGCTTATCCGACAGGCAAATGTACGAGCAGTACTTC. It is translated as CASSLSDRQMYEQYF.

The CDR3 DNA sequence: TGTGCCAGCAGGGGTAGCGGCCAAAACACCGGGGAGCTGTTTTTT. This codes for CASRGSGQNTGELFF. The V gene is TRBV2, the J gene TRBJ2-2, with D maybe TRBD2 (6 bases). V was cut by 6 bases and J by 2 bases, with 13 bases left in between. The germline gives CDR1 SNHLY, CDR2 FYNNEI. This CDR3 comprises 15 residues.

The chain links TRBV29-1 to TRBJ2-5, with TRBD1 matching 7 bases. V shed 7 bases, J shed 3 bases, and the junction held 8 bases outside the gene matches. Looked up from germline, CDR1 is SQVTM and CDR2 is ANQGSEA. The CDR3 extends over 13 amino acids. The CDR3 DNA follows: TGCAGCGCCGGGACAGTTTCTAAAGAGACCCAGTACTTC. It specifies CSAGTVSKETQYF.

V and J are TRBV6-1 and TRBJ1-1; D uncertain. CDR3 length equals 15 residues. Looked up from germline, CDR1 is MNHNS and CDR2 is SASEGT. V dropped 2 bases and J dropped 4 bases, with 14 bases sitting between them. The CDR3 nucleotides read TGTGCCAGCAGTGAAATGGAAGGGAGAAGCACTGAAGCTTTCTTT. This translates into CASSEMEGRSTEAFF.

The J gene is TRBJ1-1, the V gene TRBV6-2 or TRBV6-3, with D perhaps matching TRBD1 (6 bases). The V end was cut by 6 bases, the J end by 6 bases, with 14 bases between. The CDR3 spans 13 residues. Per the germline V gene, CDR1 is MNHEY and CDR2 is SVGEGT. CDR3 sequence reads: CASRSTGLAEAFF. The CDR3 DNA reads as TGTGCCAGCAGATCCACAGGGCTGGCTGAAGCTTTCTTT.